This TCR beta chain was identified during a study of memory CD4+ T cells and cytomegalovirus serostatus. Study outcomes and limitations: Each of some 67 CMV-associated TCRbeta sequences occurred in one to five individuals.

Single viable CD3+CD4+CD8-CD45RO+ cells were sorted as the memory CD4+ T cells. Donors' CMV status reflects serum IgG against pp150, pp28, p38, p52. After thawing, CD4+ T cells were positively selected. The method was immunoSEQ multiplex PCR; TCRdb's version includes in-frame clones alone and lacks a portion of them. The repertoire holds over 45,000 clones, with 82% as singletons. Notes on this clone: Its antigen is undetermined.

Per germline, CDR1 DFQATT and CDR2 SNEGSKA (reference sequence). With 6 bases removed from V and 6 bases from J, the gap between germline ends came to 11 bases. There are 11 residues in the CDR3. Sequenced material: memory CD4+ T cells from blood. V usage is TRBV20-1 and J usage is TRBJ1-2; D gene unclear. This TCR was sampled from an adult in good health and CMV-seronegative. The CDR3 bases are TGCAGTGCCTCTAGGGTGAATGGCTACACCTTC. As protein: CSASRVNGYTF.